The next 15 T cell receptor beta chains were all read from a single sample in a study of Ad26.COV2.S vaccination and SARS-CoV-2 variants (dated by TCRdb to the early 2020s). Library generation was performed with the immunoSEQ multiplex PCR assay. As stored in TCRdb, this immuneACCESS dataset retains in-frame rearrangements with V and J assigned. A fraction of the clones does not appear; measured against another copy, unresolved V genes explain less than half of the discrepancy, and the remainder lacks a known reason. The sample table lists about 680,000 clones, roughly nine tenths of them with a count of one. The top ten clonotypes cover roughly 1.5% of the sample. The treatment or condition label here, explained by the study, means: some 20 received Ad26.COV2.S at low or high dose, single or two shots; 5 received placebo; per-sample allocation not given. Repertoires of vaccine and placebo recipients were sequenced from samples taken on day 63 after the first injection.

The sequences come from peripheral blood, collected in a trial of Ad26.COV2.S vaccine versus placebo. These TCRs come from a person aged 18 to 65 who received the Ad26.COV2.S COVID-19 vaccine or a placebo.

The chain is built from TRBV27 and TRBJ2-2, with TRBD2 matching over 11 bases. This CDR3 contains 17 residues. CDR1 is MNHEY, CDR2 SMNVEV, per germline (reference sequence). Trimming took 0 bases from V and 6 from J; bases not matched to a gene: 6. CDR3 residues: CASSLSTSGMVSGELFF. DNA for the CDR3: TGTGCCAGCAGTTTATCGACTAGCGGGATGGTGTCCGGGGAGCTGTTTTTT.

The chain combines TRBV10-3 with TRBJ2-3, with a tentative D call TRBD1 (6 bases). The CDR3 runs to 15 residues. CDR1 and CDR2 from the germline V gene are ENHRY and SYGVKD. Between the trimmed V and J ends, which lost 6 bases and 3 bases, there was a span of 16 bases. The CDR3 DNA follows: TGTGCCATCAGGGATCAGGGGTTGGGGACAGATACGCAGTATTTT. It yields the protein CAIRDQGLGTDTQYF.

The chain combines TRBV11-1 with TRBJ2-4; weak D call: TRBD2 (5 bases). Trimming pared 3 bases from V and 2 bases from J, leaving 8 bases between. CDR3 length: 14 amino acids. From germline, CDR1 is SGHAT and CDR2 FQDESV (reference sequence). The CDR3, as DNA: TGTGCCAGCAGCTTCGGGGAAACCAAAAACATTCAGTACTTC. It encodes CASSFGETKNIQYF.

The chain combines TRBV29-1 with TRBJ2-1; TRBD2 aligns across 12 bases. The junction had 3 bases not matched to a gene; V was cut back by 3 bases and J by 6 bases. CDR1 SQVTM and CDR2 ANQGSEA come from the germline V gene. The CDR3 consists of 14 residues. CDR3 protein: CSVDRLAGANEQFF. The CDR3 DNA sequence: TGCAGCGTTGACAGACTAGCGGGGGCCAATGAGCAGTTCTTC.

The chain joins TRBV30 to TRBJ2-1, with 11 bases lining up with TRBD2. The CDR3 is 14 residues long. CDR1 GTSNPN and CDR2 SVGIG come from the germline V gene (reference sequence). The trim removed 0 bases at V and 8 bases at J, leaving 3 bases unmatched. The CDR3 loop reads CAWSVSGGADEQFF. The CDR3 DNA is TGTGCCTGGAGTGTTAGCGGGGGGGCCGATGAGCAGTTCTTC.

V gene TRBV12-3 or TRBV12-4 combines with J gene TRBJ1-2, with D uncertain. The length of the CDR3 is 13 residues. V gave up 6 bases and J gave up 6 bases, with 14 bases separating them. The CDR3 reads CASSPRWGNGYTF. The DNA of the CDR3 is TGTGCCAGCAGCCCAAGATGGGGAAATGGCTACACCTTC.

This chain joins TRBV5-1 and TRBJ2-6; TRBD1 agrees at 11 bases. The germline V gene has CDR1 SGHRS and CDR2 YFSETQ. Trimming at V came to 1 base and at J to 2 bases, leaving 2 bases not matched to a gene. There are 17 residues in the CDR3. CDR3 DNA sequence: TGCGCCAGCAGCTTGTGGACAGGGGGCACTGGGGCCAACGTCCTGACTTTC. Its translation: CASSLWTGGTGANVLTF.

The chain recombines TRBV27 with TRBJ1-5; perhaps TRBD1 as D (6 bases). V lost 4 bases and J 0 bases, leaving 19 bases between the germline ends. This CDR3 is built from 18 residues. Germline V gene sequence: CDR1 MNHEY, CDR2 SMNVEV (reference sequence). The CDR3 reads CASSSGVGGTYSNQPQHF. CDR3 coding DNA: TGTGCCAGCAGTTCAGGGGTCGGCGGAACTTATAGCAATCAGCCCCAGCATTTT.

The V and J genes are TRBV5-1 and TRBJ2-5, with D maybe TRBD2 (6 bases). This CDR3 is 14 amino acids long. From germline, CDR1 is SGHRS and CDR2 YFSETQ. V lost 6 bases, J lost 3 bases, and 15 bases lay in between. The CDR3, as DNA: TGCGCCAGCAACTCCTTAGCGGAAAAAGAGACCCAGTACTTC. Its protein product is CASNSLAEKETQYF.

V usage is TRBV6-5 and J usage is TRBJ1-4, with D perhaps TRBD1 (5 bases). Germline V gene data show CDR1 as MNHEY and CDR2 as SVGAGI. The CDR3 spans 13 residues. V lost 7 bases and J lost 7, with 13 bases in between. The CDR3, as DNA: TGTGCCAGCAAAGGGACCCTGGGTGAAAAACTGTTTTTT. It translates to CASKGTLGEKLFF.

The J gene is TRBJ1-4, the V gene TRBV19, with a tentative D call TRBD1 (5 bases). This CDR3 is 16 amino acids long. The germline V and J ends were trimmed by 5 bases and 4 bases, with 17 bases remaining between them. Germline V gene data show CDR1 as LNHDA and CDR2 as SQIVND (reference sequence). CDR3 in DNA: TGTGCCAGTAGTCCTCAGGGACGGTCCGTTAATGAAAAACTGTTTTTT. It codes for CASSPQGRSVNEKLFF. The whole variable domain, remainder taken from reference TRBV19 and TRBJ1-4, is DGGITQSPKYLFRKEGQNVTLSCEQNLNHDAMYWYRQDPGQGLRLIYYSQIVNDFQKGDIAEGYSVSREKKESFPLTVTSAQKNPTAFYLCASSPQGRSVNEKLFFGSGTQLSVL.

The chain uses TRBV11-2 and TRBJ2-1, with D maybe TRBD2 (7 bases). CDR1 SGHAT and CDR2 FQNNGV come from the germline V gene. The CDR3 has 15 amino acids. V dropped 7 bases and J dropped 0 bases, with 13 bases sitting between them. This CDR3 is CASIRGGASYNEQFF. In DNA, the CDR3 is TGTGCCAGCATCAGGGGAGGGGCCTCCTACAATGAGCAGTTCTTC. The complete variable domain, with remaining parts taken from reference TRBV11-2 and TRBJ2-1, reads EAGVAQSPRYKIIEKRQSVAFWCNPISGHATLYWYQQILGQGPKLLIQFQNNGVVDDSQLPKDRFSAERLKGVDSTLKIQPAKLEDSAVYLCASIRGGASYNEQFFGPGTRLTVL.

This chain's CDR3 is CAGDSSYEQYF. CDR3 coding DNA: TGTGCCGGGGACAGCTCCTACGAGCAGTACTTC. The genes are TRBV30 and TRBJ2-7; 7 nucleotides align to TRBD1. The germline CDR1 and CDR2 sequences are GTSNPN and SVGIG (reference sequence). J gave up 0 bases and V 8 bases, and 1 base lay outside the gene matches. This CDR3 region has 11 residues.

This sequence joins TRBV5-5 and TRBJ1-4, with TRBD1 identical over 10 bases. There are 14 residues in the CDR3. Germline CDR1 is SGHKS and CDR2 is YYEKEE (reference sequence). V lost 4 bases to trimming and J lost 6 bases; unmatched junction nucleotides: 3. The CDR3 DNA follows: TGTGCCAGCAGCCCGGGACAGGGGTATGAAAAACTGTTTTTT. Translating it yields CASSPGQGYEKLFF.

In regard to this clone: This same CDR3 is encoded by further DNA sequences in the sample. The J gene is TRBJ1-5, the V gene TRBV12-3 or TRBV12-4; D call uncertain. CDR3 length equals 13 residues. V shed 3 bases and J shed 4 bases, with 7 bases lying between them. In DNA, the CDR3 is TGTGCCAGCAGTTTGTCCAGGAATCAGCCCCAGCATTTT. It codes for CASSLSRNQPQHF.